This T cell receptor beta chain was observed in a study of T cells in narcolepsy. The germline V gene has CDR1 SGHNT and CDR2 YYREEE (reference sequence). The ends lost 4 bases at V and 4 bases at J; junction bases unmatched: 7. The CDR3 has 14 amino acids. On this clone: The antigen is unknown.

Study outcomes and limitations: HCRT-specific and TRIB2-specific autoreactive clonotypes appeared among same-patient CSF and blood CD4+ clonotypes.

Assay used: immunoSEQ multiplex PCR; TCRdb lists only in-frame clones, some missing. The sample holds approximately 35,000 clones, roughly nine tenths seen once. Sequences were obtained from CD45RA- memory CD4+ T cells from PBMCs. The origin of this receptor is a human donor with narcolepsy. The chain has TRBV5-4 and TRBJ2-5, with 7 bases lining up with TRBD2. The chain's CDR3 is CASSPRGEGETQYF. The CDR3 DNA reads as TGTGCCAGCAGCCCCCGGGGGGAGGGAGAGACCCAGTACTTC.